This TCR beta chain was observed in a study of T-cell memory formation after mild COVID-19. Whole-study context: Clustering of TCRs was largely donor specific.

On this clonotype itself: Its antigen is not known.

Trimming left V 5 bases short and J 0 bases short, with 16 bases between. CDR3 length equals 16 residues. Germline assignment: CDR1 SGHNT and CDR2 YENEEA. TCRdb fed the 5' RACE reads into MiXCR, producing one record per CDR3 protein. The repertoire has 400,000 to 550,000 distinct CDR3 sequences, 20% to 30% of them found once; the top ten carry around an eighth. Points from the study as a whole: Some clones that responded turned up in pre-infection memory, which suggests that cross-reactive memory joined in. Day 15 to 85 contractors were CD4/CD8 balanced; later expanders leaned CD4+.

This clonotype was obtained from an adult woman who had mild COVID-19 (a few samples of this study predate the infection). Cell type and time point are not known. The sequencing input was PBMCs or a T cell subset sorted from them (not recorded which). The V and J genes are TRBV11-3 and TRBJ2-5; D could derive from TRBD1 or TRBD2 (5 bases each). CDR3 protein: CASSLWAGTYQETQYF. For the CDR3, the DNA is TGTGCCAGCAGCCTTTGGGCAGGGACCTACCAAGAGACCCAGTACTTC.